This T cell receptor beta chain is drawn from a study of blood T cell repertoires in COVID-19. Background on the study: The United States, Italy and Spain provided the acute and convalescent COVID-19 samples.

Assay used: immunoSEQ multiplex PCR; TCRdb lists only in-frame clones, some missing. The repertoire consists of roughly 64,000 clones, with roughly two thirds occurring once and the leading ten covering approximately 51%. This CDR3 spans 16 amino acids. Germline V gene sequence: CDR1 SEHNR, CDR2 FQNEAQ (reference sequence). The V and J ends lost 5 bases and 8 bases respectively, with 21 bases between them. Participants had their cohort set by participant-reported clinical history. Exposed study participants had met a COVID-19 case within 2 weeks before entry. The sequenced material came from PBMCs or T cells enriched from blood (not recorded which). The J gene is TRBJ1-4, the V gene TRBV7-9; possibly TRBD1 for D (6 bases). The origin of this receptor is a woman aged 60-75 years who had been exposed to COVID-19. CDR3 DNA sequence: TGTGCCAGCAGCAGCCTACAGCCACAGGGAAAGGAAAAACTGTTTTTT. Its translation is CASSSLQPQGKEKLFF.